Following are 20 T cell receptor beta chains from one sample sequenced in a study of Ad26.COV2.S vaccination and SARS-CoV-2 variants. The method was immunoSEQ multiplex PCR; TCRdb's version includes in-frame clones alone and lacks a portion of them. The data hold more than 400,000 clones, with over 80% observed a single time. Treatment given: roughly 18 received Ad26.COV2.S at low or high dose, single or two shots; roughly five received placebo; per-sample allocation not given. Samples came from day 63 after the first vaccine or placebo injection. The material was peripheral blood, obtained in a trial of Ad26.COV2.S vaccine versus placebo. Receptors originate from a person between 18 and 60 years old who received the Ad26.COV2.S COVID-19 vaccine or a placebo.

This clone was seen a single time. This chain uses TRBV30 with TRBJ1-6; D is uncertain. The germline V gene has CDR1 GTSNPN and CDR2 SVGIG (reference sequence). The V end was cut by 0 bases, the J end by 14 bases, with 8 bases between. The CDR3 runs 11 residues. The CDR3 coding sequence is TGTGCCTGGAGTGTATTGGGGACCCTCCACTTT. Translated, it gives CAWSVLGTLHF.

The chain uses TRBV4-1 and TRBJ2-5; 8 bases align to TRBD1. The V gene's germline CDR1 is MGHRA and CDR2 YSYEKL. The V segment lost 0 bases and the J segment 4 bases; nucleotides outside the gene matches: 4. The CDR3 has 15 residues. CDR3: CASSQELQGGETQYF. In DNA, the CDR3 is TGCGCCAGCAGCCAAGAATTACAGGGGGGAGAGACCCAGTACTTC.

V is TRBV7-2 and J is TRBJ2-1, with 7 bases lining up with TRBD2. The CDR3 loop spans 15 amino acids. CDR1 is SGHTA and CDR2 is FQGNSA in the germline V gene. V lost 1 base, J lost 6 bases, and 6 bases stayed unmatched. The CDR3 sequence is CASSLGSRTSNEQFF. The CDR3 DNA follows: TGTGCCAGCAGCTTAGGCAGCAGGACTAGCAATGAGCAGTTCTTC.

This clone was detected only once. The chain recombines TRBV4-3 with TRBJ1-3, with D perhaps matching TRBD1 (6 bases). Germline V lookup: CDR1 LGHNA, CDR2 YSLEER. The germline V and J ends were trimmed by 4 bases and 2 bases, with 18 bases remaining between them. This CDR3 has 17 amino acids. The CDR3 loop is CASSLSIGGGPGNTIYF. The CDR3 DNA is TGCGCCAGCAGCCTCAGTATAGGAGGGGGGCCTGGAAACACCATATATTTT.

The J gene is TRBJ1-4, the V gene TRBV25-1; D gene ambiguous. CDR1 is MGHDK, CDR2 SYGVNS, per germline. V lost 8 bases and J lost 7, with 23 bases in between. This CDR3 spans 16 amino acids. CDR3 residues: CASSLGGLGHGEKLFF. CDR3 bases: TGTGCCAGCTCTCTGGGCGGCCTCGGCCACGGTGAAAAACTGTTTTTT.

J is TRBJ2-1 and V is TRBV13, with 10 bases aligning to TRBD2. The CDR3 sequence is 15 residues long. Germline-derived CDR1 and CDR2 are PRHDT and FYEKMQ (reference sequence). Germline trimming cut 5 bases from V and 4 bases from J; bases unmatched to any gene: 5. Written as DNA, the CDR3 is TGTGCCAGCAGCCCACGGACTAGCGGATACAATGAGCAGTTCTTC. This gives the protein CASSPRTSGYNEQFF.

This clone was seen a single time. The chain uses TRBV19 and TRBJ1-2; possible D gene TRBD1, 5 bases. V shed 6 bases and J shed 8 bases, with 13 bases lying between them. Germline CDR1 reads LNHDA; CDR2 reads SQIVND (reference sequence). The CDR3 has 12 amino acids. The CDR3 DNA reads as TGTGCCAGTAGGAGGGGAGTCTACGGCTACACCTTC. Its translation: CASRRGVYGYTF.

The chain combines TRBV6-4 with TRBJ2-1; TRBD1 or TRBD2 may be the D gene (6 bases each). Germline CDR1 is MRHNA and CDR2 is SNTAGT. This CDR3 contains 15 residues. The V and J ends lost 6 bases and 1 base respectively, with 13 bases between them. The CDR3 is CASRETGRSYNEQFF. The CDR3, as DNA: TGTGCCAGCAGAGAAACAGGGAGGTCCTACAATGAGCAGTTCTTC.

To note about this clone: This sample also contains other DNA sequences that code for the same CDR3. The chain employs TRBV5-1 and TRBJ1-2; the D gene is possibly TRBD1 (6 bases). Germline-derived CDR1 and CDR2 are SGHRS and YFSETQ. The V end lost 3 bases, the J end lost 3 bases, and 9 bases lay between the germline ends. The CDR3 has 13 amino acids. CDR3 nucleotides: TGCGCCAGCAGCTCACAGGGTGACTATGGCTACACCTTC. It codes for CASSSQGDYGYTF.

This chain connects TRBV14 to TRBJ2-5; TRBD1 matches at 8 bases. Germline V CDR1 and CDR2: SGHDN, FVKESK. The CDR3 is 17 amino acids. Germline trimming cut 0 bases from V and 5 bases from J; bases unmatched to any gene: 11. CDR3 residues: CASSQDTTQGAQETQYF. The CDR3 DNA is TGTGCCAGCAGCCAAGATACGACCCAGGGGGCTCAGGAGACCCAGTACTTC.

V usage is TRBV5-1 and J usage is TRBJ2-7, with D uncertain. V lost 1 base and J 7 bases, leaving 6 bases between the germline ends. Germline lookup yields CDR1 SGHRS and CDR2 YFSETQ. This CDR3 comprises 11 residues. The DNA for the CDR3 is TGCGCCAGCAGCTTGCTGGGGGAGCAGTACTTC. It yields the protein CASSLLGEQYF.

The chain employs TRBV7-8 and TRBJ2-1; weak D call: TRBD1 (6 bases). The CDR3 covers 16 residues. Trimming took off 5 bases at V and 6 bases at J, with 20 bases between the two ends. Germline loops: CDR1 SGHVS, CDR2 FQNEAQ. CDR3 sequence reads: CASSPSGGQRFNEQFF. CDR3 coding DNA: TGTGCCAGCAGCCCCAGTGGGGGACAACGGTTCAATGAGCAGTTCTTC.

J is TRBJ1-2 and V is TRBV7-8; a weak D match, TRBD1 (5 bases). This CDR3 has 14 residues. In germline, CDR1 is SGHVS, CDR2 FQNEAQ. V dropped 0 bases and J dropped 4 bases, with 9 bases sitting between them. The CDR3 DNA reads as TGTGCCAGCAGCTTAGCTAACAGGTCCTATGGCTACACCTTC. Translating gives CASSLANRSYGYTF.

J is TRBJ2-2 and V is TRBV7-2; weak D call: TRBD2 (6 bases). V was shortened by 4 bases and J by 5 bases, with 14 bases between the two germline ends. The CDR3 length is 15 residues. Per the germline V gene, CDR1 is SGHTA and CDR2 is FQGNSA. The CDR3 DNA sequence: TGTGCCAGCAGCTACCGGCGGGGTAGGACCGGGGAGCTGTTTTTT. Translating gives CASSYRRGRTGELFF. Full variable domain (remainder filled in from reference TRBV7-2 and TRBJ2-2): GAGVSQSPSNKVTEKGKDVELRCDPISGHTALYWYRQSLGQGLEFLIYFQGNSAPDKSGLPSDRFSAERTGGSVSTLTIQRTQQEDSAVYLCASSYRRGRTGELFFGEGSRLTVL.

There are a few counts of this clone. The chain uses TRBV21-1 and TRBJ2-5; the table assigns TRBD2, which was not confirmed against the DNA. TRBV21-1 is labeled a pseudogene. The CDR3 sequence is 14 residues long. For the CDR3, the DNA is TGTGCCAGCAGCCCCCCCCGGGTCCAAGAGACCCAGTACTTC. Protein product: CASSPPRVQETQYF.

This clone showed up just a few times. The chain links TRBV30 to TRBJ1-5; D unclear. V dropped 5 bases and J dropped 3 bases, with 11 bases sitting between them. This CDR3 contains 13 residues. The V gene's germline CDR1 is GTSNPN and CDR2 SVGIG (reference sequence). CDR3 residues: CAWSAADNQPQHF. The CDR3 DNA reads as TGTGCCTGGTCAGCAGCTGACAATCAGCCCCAGCATTTT.

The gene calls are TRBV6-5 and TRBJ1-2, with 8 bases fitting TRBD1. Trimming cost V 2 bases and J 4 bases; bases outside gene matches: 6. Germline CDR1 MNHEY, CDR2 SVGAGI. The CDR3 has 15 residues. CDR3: CASSYTFQGAYGYTF. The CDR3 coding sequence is TGTGCCAGCAGTTACACATTCCAGGGGGCCTATGGCTACACCTTC.

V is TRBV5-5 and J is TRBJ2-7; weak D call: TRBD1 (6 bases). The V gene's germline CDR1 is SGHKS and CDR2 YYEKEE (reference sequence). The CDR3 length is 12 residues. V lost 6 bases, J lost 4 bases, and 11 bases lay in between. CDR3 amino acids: CASTSTGYEQYF. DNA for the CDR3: TGTGCCAGCACCTCCACAGGGTACGAGCAGTACTTC.

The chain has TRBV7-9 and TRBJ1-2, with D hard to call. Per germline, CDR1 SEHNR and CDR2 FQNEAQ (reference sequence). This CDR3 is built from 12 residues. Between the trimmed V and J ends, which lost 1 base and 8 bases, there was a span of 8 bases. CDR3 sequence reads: CASSLGVDGYTF. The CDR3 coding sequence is TGTGCCAGCAGCTTAGGGGTTGACGGCTACACCTTC. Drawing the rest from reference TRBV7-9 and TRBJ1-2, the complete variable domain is DTGVSQNPRHKITKRGQNVTFRCDPISEHNRLYWYRQTLGQGPEFLTYFQNEAQLEKSRLLSDRFSAERPKGSFSTLEIQRTEQGDSAMYLCASSLGVDGYTFGSGTRLTVV.

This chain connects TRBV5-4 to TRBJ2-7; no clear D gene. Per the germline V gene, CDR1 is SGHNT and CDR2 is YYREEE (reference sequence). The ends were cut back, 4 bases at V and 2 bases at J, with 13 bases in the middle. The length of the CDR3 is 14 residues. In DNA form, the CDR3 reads TGTGCCAGCAGCCCAAGACTGGGAACCTACGAGCAGTACTTC. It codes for CASSPRLGTYEQYF. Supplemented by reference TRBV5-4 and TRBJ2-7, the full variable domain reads ETGVTQSPTHLIKTRGQQVTLRCSSQSGHNTVSWYQQALGQGPQFIFQYYREEENGRGNFPPRFSGLQFPNYSSELNVNALELDDSALYLCASSPRLGTYEQYFGPGTRLTVT.